A single sample gave rise to the 18 T cell receptor beta chains below, sequenced in a study of T cell changes during pregnancy in multiple sclerosis. Method: immunoSEQ multiplex PCR; TCRdb's copy keeps in-frame clones and lacks some. The sample records tens of thousands of clones, about 93% being singletons. Sequenced material: CD4+ T cells from peripheral blood mononuclear cells, taken in the third trimester of pregnancy. These receptors were taken from a female donor with multiple sclerosis, enrolled in a pregnancy study.

The chain couples TRBV10-3 to TRBJ1-3; D is perhaps TRBD1 (5 bases). V was shortened by 6 bases and J by 2 bases, with 11 bases between the two germline ends. The V gene's germline CDR1 is ENHRY and CDR2 SYGVKD. There are 14 residues in the CDR3. The CDR3 spells CAISPREAGNTIYF. CDR3 nucleotides: TGTGCCATCAGCCCCAGGGAGGCTGGAAACACCATATATTTT.

The chain is built from TRBV27 and TRBJ2-2; possible D gene TRBD2, 6 bases. Germline V gives CDR1 MNHEY, CDR2 SMNVEV (reference sequence). Trimming removed 0 bases from V and 1 base from J, with 9 bases in between. The CDR3 runs to 16 residues. In DNA, the CDR3 is TGTGCCAGCAGTTTATCCCGGGGGATGAACACCGGGGAGCTGTTTTTT. Translation: CASSLSRGMNTGELFF.

The chain links TRBV6-6 to TRBJ2-2, with D uncertain. This CDR3 is built from 14 residues. Germline V gives CDR1 MNHNY, CDR2 SVGAGI (reference sequence). With 5 bases removed from V and 4 bases from J, the gap between germline ends came to 11 bases. CDR3 DNA sequence: TGTGCCAGCAGTCTGCTTCCTATCACCGGGGAGCTGTTTTTT. Translation gives CASSLLPITGELFF.

This clone has only one observation. V gene TRBV11-1 combines with J gene TRBJ2-7, with D unresolved. CDR3 size: 13 residues. V shed 0 bases and J shed 7 bases, with 10 bases lying between them. The V gene's germline CDR1 is SGHAT and CDR2 FQDESV (reference sequence). DNA for the CDR3: TGTGCCAGCAGCTTAGCCCCGGGTGGAGAGCAGTACTTC. It codes for CASSLAPGGEQYF.

This clone was counted once. V is TRBV6-5 and J is TRBJ2-1, with TRBD2 identical over 8 bases. Germline V gives CDR1 MNHEY, CDR2 SVGAGI. With 2 bases clipped from V and 3 bases from J, the junction kept 6 bases outside the gene matches. The CDR3 covers 16 residues. The chain's CDR3 is CASSYSAGGSYNEQFF. CDR3 nucleotide sequence: TGTGCCAGCAGTTACAGCGCGGGAGGAAGCTACAATGAGCAGTTCTTC.

This clone was counted between two and nine times. The rearrangement uses TRBV27 and TRBJ1-1, with D tentatively TRBD1 (6 bases). V shed 5 bases and J shed 1 base, with 14 bases lying between them. The germline V gene has CDR1 MNHEY and CDR2 SMNVEV (reference sequence). The CDR3 is 15 amino acids. The CDR3 nucleotides read TGTGCCAGCAGTCCCAGGGGTTTGAGGAACACTGAAGCTTTCTTT. Translated: CASSPRGLRNTEAFF.

CDR3 amino acids: CASRPGRPGELFF. The CDR3 DNA sequence: TGTGCCAGCAGACCAGGGCGTCCCGGGGAGCTGTTTTTT. This chain links TRBV28 with TRBJ2-2, with D perhaps matching TRBD1 (5 bases). Trimming shortened V by 6 bases and J by 6 bases, and 11 bases separated the two germline ends. Germline loops: CDR1 MDHEN, CDR2 SYDVKM. This CDR3 spans 13 amino acids. Together with reference TRBV28 and TRBJ2-2, the CDR3 gives the full variable domain: DVKVTQSSRYLVKRTGEKVFLECVQDMDHENMFWYRQDPGLGLRLIYFSYDVKMKEKGDIPEGYSVSREKKERFSLILESASTNQTSMYLCASRPGRPGELFFGEGSRLTVL.

This sequence joins TRBV10-3 and TRBJ2-2; TRBD2 matches at 10 bases. The CDR3 consists of 16 residues. V shed 4 bases and J 0 bases; nucleotides not matched to a gene: 2. CDR1 ENHRY and CDR2 SYGVKD come from the germline V gene. CDR3 DNA sequence: TGTGCCATCAGTGGGGGACTAGCGCCGAACACCGGGGAGCTGTTTTTT. It encodes CAISGGLAPNTGELFF.

This chain links TRBV9 with TRBJ2-5; D unclear. CDR1 and CDR2 from the germline V gene are SGDLS and YYNGEE. V was trimmed by 0 bases and J by 4 bases, leaving 10 bases between them. The CDR3 is 14 amino acids. In DNA, the CDR3 is TGTGCCAGCAGCGTAGGTACAACAGCAGAGACCCAGTACTTC. Translating gives CASSVGTTAETQYF.

V gene TRBV5-1 combines with J gene TRBJ2-7; possible D gene TRBD1, 5 bases. Germline CDR1 reads SGHRS; CDR2 reads YFSETQ. This CDR3 has 15 residues. Between the trimmed V and J ends, which lost 6 bases and 2 bases, there was a span of 18 bases. The CDR3 region has the DNA TGCGCCAGCACCATAGGGGTCACAAAGGCCTACGAGCAGTACTTC. This codes for CASTIGVTKAYEQYF. Complete variable domain (other parts from reference TRBV5-1 and TRBJ2-7): KAGVTQTPRYLIKTRGQQVTLSCSPISGHRSVSWYQQTPGQGLQFLFEYFSETQRNKGNFPGRFSGRQFSNSRSEMNVSTLELGDSALYLCASTIGVTKAYEQYFGPGTRLTVT.

The chain joins TRBV6-1 to TRBJ2-1; 8 bases match TRBD2. V was clipped by 1 base and J by 4 bases; unmatched bases: 3. This CDR3 region has 15 residues. In germline, CDR1 is MNHNS, CDR2 SASEGT. The CDR3 nucleotides are TGTGCCAGCAGTGAAGTACTAGCGGAGTACAATGAGCAGTTCTTC. This codes for CASSEVLAEYNEQFF.

CDR3 amino acids: CASSLGRRSGNTIYF. The CDR3 coding sequence is TGTGCCAGCAGTTTGGGGCGCCGCTCTGGAAACACCATATATTTT. The chain joins TRBV28 to TRBJ1-3; a weak D match, TRBD1 (5 bases). Germline V gives CDR1 MDHEN, CDR2 SYDVKM. Trimming took off 3 bases at V and 0 bases at J, with 9 bases between the two ends. The length of the CDR3 is 15 residues.

V and J are TRBV28 and TRBJ1-2; 7 bases line up with TRBD1. Germline assignment: CDR1 MDHEN and CDR2 SYDVKM. The CDR3 consists of 14 residues. With 4 bases clipped from V and 2 bases from J, the junction kept 4 bases outside the gene matches. As DNA, the CDR3 is TGTGCCAGCAGTTACAGGGGCAGGAACTATGGCTACACCTTC. It encodes CASSYRGRNYGYTF.

The CDR3, as DNA: TGCGCCAGCAGCGGTAGTAGCGGAAACAATGAGCAGTTCTTC. This sequence encodes CASSGSSGNNEQFF. The chain combines TRBV5-1 with TRBJ2-1, with D perhaps TRBD2 (6 bases). Trimming stripped 4 bases from V and 5 bases from J, with 13 bases between. The V gene's germline CDR1 is SGHRS and CDR2 YFSETQ. The CDR3 extends over 14 amino acids.

V gene TRBV19 combines with J gene TRBJ2-7; D might be TRBD2 (6 bases). The CDR3 runs to 15 residues. CDR1 and CDR2 from the germline V gene are LNHDA and SQIVND (reference sequence). Trimming removed 7 bases from V and 5 bases from J, with 21 bases in between. CDR3 sequence: CASTKGLAVRNEQYF. CDR3 nucleotide sequence: TGTGCCAGTACCAAGGGACTTGCCGTTAGGAACGAGCAGTACTTC.

The chain has TRBV5-6 and TRBJ2-7; tentative D call: TRBD1 (5 bases). The CDR3 length is 15 residues. The germline V gene has CDR1 SGHDT and CDR2 YYEEEE. V was pared by 2 bases and J by 5 bases, with 17 bases between. The CDR3 DNA sequence: TGTGCCAGCAGCTTACCGGACCAAAGGGGCCACGAGCAGTACTTC. It yields the protein CASSLPDQRGHEQYF.

J is TRBJ2-2 and V is TRBV28, with D maybe TRBD1 (5 bases). V was clipped by 2 bases and J by 6 bases, with 19 bases between them. The CDR3 has 17 amino acids. Germline CDR1 MDHEN, CDR2 SYDVKM. The CDR3 sequence is CASSLDRLRPRAGELFF. As DNA, the CDR3 is TGTGCCAGCAGTTTAGACAGATTACGACCCCGGGCCGGGGAGCTGTTTTTT. The full variable domain, its missing parts supplied by reference TRBV28 and TRBJ2-2, is DVKVTQSSRYLVKRTGEKVFLECVQDMDHENMFWYRQDPGLGLRLIYFSYDVKMKEKGDIPEGYSVSREKKERFSLILESASTNQTSMYLCASSLDRLRPRAGELFFGEGSRLTVL.

This chain joins TRBV30 and TRBJ1-3, with no clear D. This CDR3 is 12 amino acids long. V lost 1 base to trimming and J lost 3 bases, with 4 bases between them. CDR1 is GTSNPN, CDR2 SVGIG, per germline (reference sequence). The CDR3 reads CAWSALGNTIYF. CDR3 DNA: TGTGCCTGGAGTGCCCTTGGAAACACCATATATTTT. The variable domain in full, with the rest retrieved from reference TRBV30 and TRBJ1-3, is SQTIHQWPATLVQPVGSPLSLECTVEGTSNPNLYWYRQAAGRGLQLLFYSVGIGQISSEVPQNLSASRPQDRQFILSSKKLLLSDSGFYLCAWSALGNTIYFGEGSWLTVV.